One sample yielded the 12 T cell receptor beta chains listed below, sequenced in a study of T-cell reconstitution after alpha-beta-depleted transplantation in children. Unique molecular identifiers were incorporated during preparation of the TCRbeta library. MiXCR, run by TCRdb on the PCR reads, gives a single entry per CDR3 protein. This table holds about 600,000 distinct CDR3 sequences, 8% to 11% found once. This material consisted of PBMCs from the stem cell graft donor, taken from the stem cell graft. The receptor set was obtained from a human donor who donated a stem cell graft to a child with acute myeloid leukemia.

The chain joins TRBV5-1 to TRBJ2-7, with TRBD2 identical over 7 bases. This CDR3 is 17 amino acids long. The germline CDR1 and CDR2 sequences are SGHRS and YFSETQ. J was trimmed by 0 bases and V by 0 bases; bases with no gene match: 9. CDR3 region: CASSLGSQAGLSYEQYF. The CDR3 DNA is TGCGCCAGCAGCTTGGGGTCGCAAGCGGGACTCTCCTACGAGCAGTACTTC. Supplemented by reference TRBV5-1 and TRBJ2-7, the full variable domain reads KAGVTQTPRYLIKTRGQQVTLSCSPISGHRSVSWYQQTPGQGLQFLFEYFSETQRNKGNFPGRFSGRQFSNSRSEMNVSTLELGDSALYLCASSLGSQAGLSYEQYFGPGTRLTVT.

This clonotype was found many times. V gene TRBV9 combines with J gene TRBJ2-1; 7 bases map to TRBD1. The CDR3 extends over 15 amino acids. V shed 0 bases, J shed 2 bases, and the junction held 2 bases outside the gene matches. The germline CDR1 and CDR2 sequences are SGDLS and YYNGEE. In DNA, the CDR3 is TGTGCCAGCAGCGTAGGACAGGGAACCTACAATGAGCAGTTCTTC. Residues: CASSVGQGTYNEQFF.

V is TRBV11-1 and J is TRBJ2-5; TRBD1 is a possible D gene (6 bases). The CDR3 contains 19 residues. V was cut by 3 bases and J by 5 bases, with 28 bases left in between. The V gene's germline CDR1 is SGHAT and CDR2 FQDESV (reference sequence). The CDR3 protein is CASSFTGLTGLWFFETQYF. In DNA form, the CDR3 reads TGTGCCAGCAGCTTTACAGGGTTAACGGGCCTATGGTTTTTCGAGACCCAGTACTTC.

This clonotype was counted only a few times. The chain carries TRBV5-1 and TRBJ2-1, with D tentatively TRBD2 (6 bases). The germline V and J ends were trimmed by 4 bases and 3 bases, with 17 bases remaining between them. The CDR3 runs to 16 residues. The germline V gene has CDR1 SGHRS and CDR2 YFSETQ. DNA for the CDR3: TGCGCCAGCAGCCAGGGACTCCCAAGATTCTACAATGAGCAGTTCTTC. It codes for CASSQGLPRFYNEQFF.

The genes are TRBV11-2 and TRBJ1-5, with D possibly matching TRBD1 (5 bases). CDR1 is SGHAT and CDR2 is FQNNGV in the germline V gene. Trimming removed 5 bases at V and 3 bases at J, with 11 bases between. The CDR3 is made up of 14 amino acids. CDR3 in DNA: TGTGCCAGCAGCCCAGCGGGGCCCAATCAGCCCCAGCATTTT. Translated: CASSPAGPNQPQHF.

This clonotype has a handful of counts. This chain links TRBV4-3 with TRBJ2-7; D is ambiguous. The CDR3 length is 13 residues. The ends were cut back, 2 bases at V and 3 bases at J, with 8 bases in the middle. CDR1 LGHNA and CDR2 YSLEER come from the germline V gene. CDR3: CASSQFSDYEQYF. CDR3 sequence (DNA): TGCGCCAGCAGCCAATTTTCGGACTACGAGCAGTACTTC.

This clonotype was picked up many times. The chain recombines TRBV12-3 or TRBV12-4 with TRBJ2-5; no definite D call. V was pared by 2 bases and J by 5 bases, with 6 bases between. This CDR3 spans 12 amino acids. For the CDR3, the DNA is TGTGCCAGCAGTTTAAATCGGGAGACCCAGTACTTC. Its protein is CASSLNRETQYF.

This clonotype appeared many times. The chain employs TRBV20-1 and TRBJ2-5, with 7 bases fitting TRBD1. Germline lookup yields CDR1 DFQATT and CDR2 SNEGSKA (reference sequence). The CDR3 sequence is 13 residues long. V shed 0 bases, J shed 4 bases, and the junction held 2 bases outside the gene matches. This CDR3 reads CSARETGTETQYF. The CDR3 DNA reads TGCAGTGCTAGAGAGACAGGGACAGAGACCCAGTACTTC.

This chain links TRBV30 with TRBJ1-1, with D perhaps TRBD1 (6 bases). Between the trimmed V and J ends, which lost 7 bases and 1 base, there was a span of 13 bases. The germline V gene has CDR1 GTSNPN and CDR2 SVGIG (reference sequence). CDR3 length: 13 residues. CDR3: CAYSRDKNTEAFF. The CDR3 DNA reads TGTGCCTACTCCCGGGACAAGAACACTGAAGCTTTCTTT.

V gene TRBV4-2 combines with J gene TRBJ2-3; TRBD1 matches at 8 bases. The germline CDR1 and CDR2 sequences are LGHNA and YNFKEQ. V was clipped by 4 bases and J by 9 bases; unmatched bases: 12. There are 15 residues in the CDR3. The CDR3 DNA is TGTGCCAGCAGCCCAAACCAGGGGGCTCGAGAAACGCAGTATTTT. It is translated as CASSPNQGARETQYF.

The chain combines TRBV6-2 or TRBV6-3 with TRBJ2-3; possible D gene TRBD2, 5 bases. V lost 7 bases, J lost 3 bases, and 20 bases lay in between. The CDR3 covers 16 residues. Germline lookup yields CDR1 MNHEY and CDR2 SVGEGT. CDR3 region: CASKGSGRGGTDTQYF. DNA of the CDR3: TGTGCCAGCAAGGGCTCGGGGAGAGGTGGAACAGATACGCAGTATTTT.

This sequence joins TRBV5-1 and TRBJ1-5, with D hard to call. Between the trimmed V and J ends, which lost 0 bases and 0 bases, there was a span of 13 bases. The CDR3 covers 17 residues. Germline V CDR1 and CDR2: SGHRS, YFSETQ. The CDR3 DNA is TGCGCCAGCAGCTTGGAGATGTCTGCTCTTAGCAATCAGCCCCAGCATTTT. This encodes CASSLEMSALSNQPQHF.